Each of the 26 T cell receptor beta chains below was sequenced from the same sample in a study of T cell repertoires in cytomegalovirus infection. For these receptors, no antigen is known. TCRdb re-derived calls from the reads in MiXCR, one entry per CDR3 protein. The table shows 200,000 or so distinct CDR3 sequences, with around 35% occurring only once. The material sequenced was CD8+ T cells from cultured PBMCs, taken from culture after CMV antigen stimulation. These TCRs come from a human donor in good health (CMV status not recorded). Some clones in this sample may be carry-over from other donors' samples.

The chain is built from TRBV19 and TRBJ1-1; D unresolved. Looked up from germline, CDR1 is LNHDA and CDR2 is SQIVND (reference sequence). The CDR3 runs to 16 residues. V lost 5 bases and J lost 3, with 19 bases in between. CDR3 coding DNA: TGTGCCAGTAGTCCGCCGGGCCACGGGGAGGACACTGAAGCTTTCTTT. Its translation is CASSPPGHGEDTEAFF.

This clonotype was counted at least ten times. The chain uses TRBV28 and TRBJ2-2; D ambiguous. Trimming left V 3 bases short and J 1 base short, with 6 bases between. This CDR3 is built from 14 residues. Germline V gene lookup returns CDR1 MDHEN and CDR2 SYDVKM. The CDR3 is CASSFWGNTGELFF. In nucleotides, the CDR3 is TGTGCCAGCAGTTTTTGGGGGAACACCGGGGAGCTGTTTTTT.

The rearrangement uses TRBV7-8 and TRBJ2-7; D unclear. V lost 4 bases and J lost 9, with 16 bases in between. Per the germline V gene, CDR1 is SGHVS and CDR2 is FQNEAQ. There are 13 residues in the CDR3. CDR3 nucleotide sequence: TGTGCCAGCAGCTCCCTCGACCAGGTTAGGCAGTACTTC. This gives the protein CASSSLDQVRQYF.

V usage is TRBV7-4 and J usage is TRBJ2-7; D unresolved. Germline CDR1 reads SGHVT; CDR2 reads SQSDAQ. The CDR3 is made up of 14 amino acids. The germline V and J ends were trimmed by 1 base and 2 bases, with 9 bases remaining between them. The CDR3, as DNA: TGTGCCAGCAGCTTAGTTCGATACCCCTACGAGCAGTACTTC. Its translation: CASSLVRYPYEQYF.

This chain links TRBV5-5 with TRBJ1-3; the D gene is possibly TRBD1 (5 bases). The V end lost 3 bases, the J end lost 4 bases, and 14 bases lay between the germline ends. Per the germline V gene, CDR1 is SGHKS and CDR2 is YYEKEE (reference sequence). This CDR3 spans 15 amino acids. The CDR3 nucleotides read TGTGCCAGCAGCTACCTCCCAGGGAAGGGAAACACCATATATTTT. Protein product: CASSYLPGKGNTIYF.

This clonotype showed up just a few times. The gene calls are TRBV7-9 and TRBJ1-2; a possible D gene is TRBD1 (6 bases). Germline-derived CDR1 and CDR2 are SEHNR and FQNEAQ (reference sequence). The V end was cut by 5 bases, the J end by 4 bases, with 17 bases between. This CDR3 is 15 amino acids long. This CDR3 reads CASSRGPGGAYGYTF. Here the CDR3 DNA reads TGTGCCAGCAGCCGGGGACCCGGGGGGGCCTATGGCTACACCTTC.

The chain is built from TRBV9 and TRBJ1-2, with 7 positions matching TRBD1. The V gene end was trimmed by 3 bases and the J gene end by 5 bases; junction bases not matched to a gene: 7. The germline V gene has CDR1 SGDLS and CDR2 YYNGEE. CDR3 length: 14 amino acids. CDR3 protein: CASSAGDSPYGYTF. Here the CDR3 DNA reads TGTGCCAGCAGCGCGGGGGACAGCCCGTATGGCTACACCTTC.

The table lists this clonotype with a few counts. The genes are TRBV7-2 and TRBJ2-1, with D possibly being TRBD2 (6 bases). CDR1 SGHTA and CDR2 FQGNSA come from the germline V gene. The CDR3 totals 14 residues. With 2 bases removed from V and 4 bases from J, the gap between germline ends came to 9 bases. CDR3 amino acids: CASSLRGLYNEQFF. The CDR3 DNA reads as TGTGCCAGCAGCTTAAGGGGACTTTACAATGAGCAGTTCTTC.

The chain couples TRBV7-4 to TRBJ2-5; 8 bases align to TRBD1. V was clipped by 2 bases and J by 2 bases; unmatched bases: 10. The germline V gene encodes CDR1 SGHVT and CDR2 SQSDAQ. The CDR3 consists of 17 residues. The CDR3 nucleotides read TGTGCCAGCAGCTTAACCCCCGGACAGGGACCACAAGAGACCCAGTACTTC. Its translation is CASSLTPGQGPQETQYF.

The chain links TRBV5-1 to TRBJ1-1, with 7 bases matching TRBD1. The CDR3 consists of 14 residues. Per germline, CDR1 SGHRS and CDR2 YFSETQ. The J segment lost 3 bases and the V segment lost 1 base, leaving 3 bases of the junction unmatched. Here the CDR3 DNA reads TGCGCCAGCAGCTTGCGGGACAGTTACACTGAAGCTTTCTTT. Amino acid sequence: CASSLRDSYTEAFF.

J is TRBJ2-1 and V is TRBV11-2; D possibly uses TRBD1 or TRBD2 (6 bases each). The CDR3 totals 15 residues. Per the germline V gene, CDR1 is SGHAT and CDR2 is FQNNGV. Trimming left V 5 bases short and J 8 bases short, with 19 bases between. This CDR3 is CASSTGEGEVHEQFF. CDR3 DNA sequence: TGTGCCAGCAGCACCGGAGAGGGGGAGGTCCATGAGCAGTTCTTC. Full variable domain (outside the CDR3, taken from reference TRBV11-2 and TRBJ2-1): EAGVAQSPRYKIIEKRQSVAFWCNPISGHATLYWYQQILGQGPKLLIQFQNNGVVDDSQLPKDRFSAERLKGVDSTLKIQPAKLEDSAVYLCASSTGEGEVHEQFFGPGTRLTVL.

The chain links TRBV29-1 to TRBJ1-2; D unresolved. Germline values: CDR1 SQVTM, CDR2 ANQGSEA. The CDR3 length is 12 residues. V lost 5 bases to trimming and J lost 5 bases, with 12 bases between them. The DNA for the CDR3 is TGCAGCGTTCGCAGGTCGCCTTATGGCTACACCTTC. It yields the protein CSVRRSPYGYTF.

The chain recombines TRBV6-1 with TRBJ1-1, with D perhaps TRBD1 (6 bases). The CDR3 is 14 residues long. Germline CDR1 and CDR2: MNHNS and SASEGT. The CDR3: CASSPWGGNTEAFF. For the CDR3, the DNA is TGTGCTTCATCTCCGTGGGGGGGCAACACTGAAGCTTTCTTT.

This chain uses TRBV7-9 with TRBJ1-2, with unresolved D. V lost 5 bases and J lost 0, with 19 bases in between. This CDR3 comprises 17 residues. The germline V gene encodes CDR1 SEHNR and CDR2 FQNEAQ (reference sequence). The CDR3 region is CASSPSRGGDTNYGYTF. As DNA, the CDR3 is TGTGCCAGCAGCCCAAGCCGCGGAGGCGATACTAACTATGGCTACACCTTC.

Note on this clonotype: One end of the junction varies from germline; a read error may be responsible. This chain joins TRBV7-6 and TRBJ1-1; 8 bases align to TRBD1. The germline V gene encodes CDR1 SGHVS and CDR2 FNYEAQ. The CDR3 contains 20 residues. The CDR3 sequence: CASSLGSGGQGAIMNTKAFF. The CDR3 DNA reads TGTGCCAGCAGCTTAGGAAGCGGGGGGCAGGGGGCGATAATGAACACTAAAGCTTTCTTT.

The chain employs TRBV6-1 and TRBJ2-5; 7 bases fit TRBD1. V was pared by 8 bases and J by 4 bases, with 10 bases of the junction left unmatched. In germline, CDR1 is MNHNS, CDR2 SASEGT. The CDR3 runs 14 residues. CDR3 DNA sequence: TGTGCCAGCCGTGGACGAGGGGGCTTAGAGACCCAGTACTTC. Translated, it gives CASRGRGGLETQYF.

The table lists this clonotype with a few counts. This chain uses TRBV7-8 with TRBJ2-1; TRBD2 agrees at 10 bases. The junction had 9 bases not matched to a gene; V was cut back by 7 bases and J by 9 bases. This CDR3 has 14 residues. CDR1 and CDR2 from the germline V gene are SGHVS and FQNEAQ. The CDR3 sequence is CASNWGTSAGEQFF. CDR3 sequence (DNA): TGTGCCAGCAATTGGGGGACTAGCGCGGGTGAGCAGTTCTTC.

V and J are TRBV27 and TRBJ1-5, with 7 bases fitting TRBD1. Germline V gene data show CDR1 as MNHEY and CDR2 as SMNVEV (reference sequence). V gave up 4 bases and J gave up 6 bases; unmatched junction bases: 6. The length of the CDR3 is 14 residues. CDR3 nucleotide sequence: TGTGCCAGCAGTTGGAGGGGGCAGAGTCAGCCCCAGCATTTT. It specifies CASSWRGQSQPQHF.

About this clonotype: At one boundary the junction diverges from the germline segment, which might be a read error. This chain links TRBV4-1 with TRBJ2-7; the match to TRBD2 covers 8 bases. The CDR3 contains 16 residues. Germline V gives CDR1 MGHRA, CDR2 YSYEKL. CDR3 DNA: TGTGCCAGCAGCCAAGATCGGACTAGCAGGGCCCACGAGCAGTACTTC. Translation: CASSQDRTSRAHEQYF.

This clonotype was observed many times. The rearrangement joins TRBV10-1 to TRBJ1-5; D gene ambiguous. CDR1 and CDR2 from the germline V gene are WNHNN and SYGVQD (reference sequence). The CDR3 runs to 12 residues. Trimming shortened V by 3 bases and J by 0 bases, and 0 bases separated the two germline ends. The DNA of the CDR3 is TGCGCCAGCAGTGATAGCAATCAGCCCCAGCATTTT. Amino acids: CASSDSNQPQHF.

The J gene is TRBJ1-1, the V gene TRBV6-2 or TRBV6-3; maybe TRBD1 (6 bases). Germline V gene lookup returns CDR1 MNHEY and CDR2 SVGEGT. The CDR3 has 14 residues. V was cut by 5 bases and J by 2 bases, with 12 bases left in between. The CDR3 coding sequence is TGTGCCAGCAGTAGACTACAGGGAAACACTGAAGCTTTCTTT. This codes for CASSRLQGNTEAFF.

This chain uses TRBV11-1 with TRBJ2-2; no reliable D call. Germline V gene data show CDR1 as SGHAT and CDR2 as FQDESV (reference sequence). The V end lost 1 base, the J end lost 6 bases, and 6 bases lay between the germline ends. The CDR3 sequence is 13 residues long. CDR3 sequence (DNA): TGTGCCAGCAGCTTAGTCCCGGCCGGGGAGCTGTTTTTT. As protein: CASSLVPAGELFF. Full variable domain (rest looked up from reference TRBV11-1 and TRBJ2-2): EAEVAQSPRYKITEKSQAVAFWCDPISGHATLYWYRQILGQGPELLVQFQDESVVDDSQLPKDRFSAERLKGVDSTLKIQPAELGDSAMYLCASSLVPAGELFFGEGSRLTVL.

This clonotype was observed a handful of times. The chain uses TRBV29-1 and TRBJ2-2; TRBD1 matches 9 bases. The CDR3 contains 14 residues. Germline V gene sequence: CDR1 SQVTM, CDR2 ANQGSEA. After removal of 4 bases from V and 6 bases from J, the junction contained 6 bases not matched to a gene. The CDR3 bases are TGCAGCGTTGGTCGGGGACAGGGACCCGGGGAGCTGTTTTTT. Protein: CSVGRGQGPGELFF.

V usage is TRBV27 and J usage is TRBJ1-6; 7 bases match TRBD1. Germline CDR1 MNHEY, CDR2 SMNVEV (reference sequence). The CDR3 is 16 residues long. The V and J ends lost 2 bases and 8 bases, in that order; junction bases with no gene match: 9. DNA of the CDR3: TGTGCCAGCAGTTTAGGACAGGCGAAGTATTATTCACCCCTCCACTTT. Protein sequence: CASSLGQAKYYSPLHF.

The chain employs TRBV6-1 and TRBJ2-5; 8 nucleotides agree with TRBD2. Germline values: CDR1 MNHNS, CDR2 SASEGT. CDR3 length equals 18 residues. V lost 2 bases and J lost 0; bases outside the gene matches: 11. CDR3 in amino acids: CASSELAAGGWDQETQYF. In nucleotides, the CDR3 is TGTGCCAGCAGTGAACTCGCCGCGGGGGGCTGGGACCAAGAGACCCAGTACTTC.

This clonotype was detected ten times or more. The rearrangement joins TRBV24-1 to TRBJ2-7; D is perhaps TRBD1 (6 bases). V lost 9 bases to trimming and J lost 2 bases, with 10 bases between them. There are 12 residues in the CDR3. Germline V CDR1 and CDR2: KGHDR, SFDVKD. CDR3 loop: CATETGPYEQYF. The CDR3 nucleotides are TGTGCCACCGAGACAGGTCCCTACGAGCAGTACTTC.